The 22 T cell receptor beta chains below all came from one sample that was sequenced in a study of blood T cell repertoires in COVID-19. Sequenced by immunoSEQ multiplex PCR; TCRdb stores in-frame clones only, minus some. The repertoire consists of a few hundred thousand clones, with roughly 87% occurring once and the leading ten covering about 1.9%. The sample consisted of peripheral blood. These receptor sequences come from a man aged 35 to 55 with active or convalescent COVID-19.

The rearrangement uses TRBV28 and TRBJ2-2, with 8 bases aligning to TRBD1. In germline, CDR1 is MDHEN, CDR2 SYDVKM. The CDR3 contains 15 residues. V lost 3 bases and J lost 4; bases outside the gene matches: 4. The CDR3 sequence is CASSFGQGPTGELFF. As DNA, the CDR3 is TGTGCCAGCAGTTTTGGACAGGGTCCCACCGGGGAGCTGTTTTTT.

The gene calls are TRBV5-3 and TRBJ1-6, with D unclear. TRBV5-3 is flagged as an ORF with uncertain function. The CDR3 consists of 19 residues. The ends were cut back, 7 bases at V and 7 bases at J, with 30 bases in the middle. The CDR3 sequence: CARLDGLLVVGLLNSPLHF. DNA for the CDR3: TGTGCCAGACTAGATGGACTCCTCGTAGTCGGGCTCCTCAATTCACCCCTCCACTTT.

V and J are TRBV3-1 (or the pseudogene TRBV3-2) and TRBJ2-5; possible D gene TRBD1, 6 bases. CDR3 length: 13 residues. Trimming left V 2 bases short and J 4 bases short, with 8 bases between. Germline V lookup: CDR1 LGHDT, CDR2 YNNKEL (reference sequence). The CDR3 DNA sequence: TGTGCCAGCAGCCAAAACAGGGCAGAGACCCAGTACTTC. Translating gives CASSQNRAETQYF.

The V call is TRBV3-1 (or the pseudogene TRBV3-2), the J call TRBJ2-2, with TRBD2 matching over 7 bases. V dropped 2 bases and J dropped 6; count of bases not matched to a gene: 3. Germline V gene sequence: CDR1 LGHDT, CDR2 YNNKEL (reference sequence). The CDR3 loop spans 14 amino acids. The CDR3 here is CASSQWEGPGELFF. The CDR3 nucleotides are TGTGCCAGCAGCCAATGGGAGGGGCCCGGGGAGCTGTTTTTT.

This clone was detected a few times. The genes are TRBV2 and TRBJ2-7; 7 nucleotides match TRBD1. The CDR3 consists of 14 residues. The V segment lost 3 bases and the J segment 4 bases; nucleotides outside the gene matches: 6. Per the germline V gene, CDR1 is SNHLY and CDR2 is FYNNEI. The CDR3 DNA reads TGTGCCAGCAGTGACGGCATACAGGGGTACGAGCAGTACTTC. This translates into CASSDGIQGYEQYF.

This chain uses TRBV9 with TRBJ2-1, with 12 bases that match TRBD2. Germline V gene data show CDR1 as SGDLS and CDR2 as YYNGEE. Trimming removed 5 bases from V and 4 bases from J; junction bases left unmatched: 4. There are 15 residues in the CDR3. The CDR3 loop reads CASSETSGGYNEQFF. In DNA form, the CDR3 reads TGTGCCAGCAGTGAGACTAGCGGGGGTTACAATGAGCAGTTCTTC.

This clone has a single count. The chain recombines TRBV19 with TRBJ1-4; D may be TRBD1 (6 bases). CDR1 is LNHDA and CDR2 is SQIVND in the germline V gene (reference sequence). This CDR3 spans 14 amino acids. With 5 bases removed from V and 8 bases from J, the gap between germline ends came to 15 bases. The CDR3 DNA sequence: TGTGCCAGTAGTCCTCAGGGGCTGGCGGAAAAACTGTTTTTT. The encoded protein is CASSPQGLAEKLFF.

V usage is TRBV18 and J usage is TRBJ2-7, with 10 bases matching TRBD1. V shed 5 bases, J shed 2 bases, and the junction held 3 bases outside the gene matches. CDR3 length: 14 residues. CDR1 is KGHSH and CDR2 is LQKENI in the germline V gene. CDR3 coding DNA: TGTGCCAGCTCATCCGGGACAGGGGCCTACGAGCAGTACTTC. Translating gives CASSSGTGAYEQYF.

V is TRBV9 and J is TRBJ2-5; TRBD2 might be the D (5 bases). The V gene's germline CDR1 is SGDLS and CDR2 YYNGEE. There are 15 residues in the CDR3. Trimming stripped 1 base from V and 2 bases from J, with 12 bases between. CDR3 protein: CASSVLATSQETQYF. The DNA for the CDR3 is TGTGCCAGCAGCGTACTAGCAACTTCTCAAGAGACCCAGTACTTC.

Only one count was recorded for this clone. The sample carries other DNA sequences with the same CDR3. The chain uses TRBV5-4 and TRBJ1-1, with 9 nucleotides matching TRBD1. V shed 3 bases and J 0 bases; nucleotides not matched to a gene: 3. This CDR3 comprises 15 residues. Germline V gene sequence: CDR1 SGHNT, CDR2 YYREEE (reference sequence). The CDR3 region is CASSSGTGLNTEAFF. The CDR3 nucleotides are TGTGCCAGCAGCTCGGGGACAGGGTTGAACACTGAAGCTTTCTTT.

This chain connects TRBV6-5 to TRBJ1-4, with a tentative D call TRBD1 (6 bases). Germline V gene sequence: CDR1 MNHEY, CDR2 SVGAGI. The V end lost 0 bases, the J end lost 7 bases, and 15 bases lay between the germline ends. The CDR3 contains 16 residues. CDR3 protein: CASSYSPGDPGEKLFF. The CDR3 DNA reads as TGTGCCAGCAGTTACTCGCCAGGGGATCCGGGTGAAAAACTGTTTTTT.

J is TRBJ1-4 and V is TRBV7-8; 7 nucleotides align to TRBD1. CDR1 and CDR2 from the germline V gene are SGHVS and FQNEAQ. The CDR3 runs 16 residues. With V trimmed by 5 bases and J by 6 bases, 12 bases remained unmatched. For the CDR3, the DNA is TGTGCCAGCAGCCTAACAGGGGAAGTGTCGTATGAAAAACTGTTTTTT. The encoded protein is CASSLTGEVSYEKLFF. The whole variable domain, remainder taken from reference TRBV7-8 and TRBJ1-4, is GAGVSQSPRYKVAKRGQDVALRCDPISGHVSLFWYQQALGQGPEFLTYFQNEAQLDKSGLPSDRFFAERPEGSVSTLKIQRTQQEDSAVYLCASSLTGEVSYEKLFFGSGTQLSVL.

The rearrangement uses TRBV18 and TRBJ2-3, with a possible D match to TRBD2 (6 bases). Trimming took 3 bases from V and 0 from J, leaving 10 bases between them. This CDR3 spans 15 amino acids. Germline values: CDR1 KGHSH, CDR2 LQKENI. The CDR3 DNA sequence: TGTGCCAGCTCACCCTCGGGGGTTAGCACAGATACGCAGTATTTT. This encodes CASSPSGVSTDTQYF.

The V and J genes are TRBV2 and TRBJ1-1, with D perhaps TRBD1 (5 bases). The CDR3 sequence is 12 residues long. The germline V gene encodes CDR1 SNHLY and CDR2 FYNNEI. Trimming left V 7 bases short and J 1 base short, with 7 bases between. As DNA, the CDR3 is TGTGCCAGCAAAACAGGGAACACTGAAGCTTTCTTT. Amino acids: CASKTGNTEAFF.

The CDR3 is CASSLSLNEKLFF. CDR3 nucleotides: TGCGCCAGCAGCTTATCCCTCAATGAAAAACTGTTTTTT. The J gene is TRBJ1-4, the V gene TRBV5-1, with no clear D. Trimming took off 2 bases at V and 5 bases at J, with 7 bases between the two ends. The CDR3 consists of 13 residues. Germline V CDR1 and CDR2: SGHRS, YFSETQ.

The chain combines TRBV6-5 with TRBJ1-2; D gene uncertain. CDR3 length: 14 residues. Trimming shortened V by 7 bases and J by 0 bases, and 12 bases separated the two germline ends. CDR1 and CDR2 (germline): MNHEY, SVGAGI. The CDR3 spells CASTQTWTNYGYTF. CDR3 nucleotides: TGTGCCAGCACCCAGACATGGACTAACTATGGCTACACCTTC.

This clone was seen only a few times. The chain's CDR3 is CASSQVTGTNEQYF. Here the CDR3 DNA reads TGCGCCAGCAGCCAAGTTACAGGTACGAACGAGCAGTACTTC. The rearrangement joins TRBV4-1 to TRBJ2-7; weak D call: TRBD1 (5 bases). The CDR3 is 14 amino acids. Deletions cut 1 base from V and 5 bases from J, with 12 bases between. The germline V gene has CDR1 MGHRA and CDR2 YSYEKL.

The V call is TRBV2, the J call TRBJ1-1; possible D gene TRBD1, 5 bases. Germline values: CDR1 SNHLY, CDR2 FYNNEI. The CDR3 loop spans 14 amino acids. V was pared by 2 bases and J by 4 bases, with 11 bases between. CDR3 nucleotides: TGTGCCAGCAGTGAATCGGCAGGGCCCACTGAAGCTTTCTTT. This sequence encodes CASSESAGPTEAFF.

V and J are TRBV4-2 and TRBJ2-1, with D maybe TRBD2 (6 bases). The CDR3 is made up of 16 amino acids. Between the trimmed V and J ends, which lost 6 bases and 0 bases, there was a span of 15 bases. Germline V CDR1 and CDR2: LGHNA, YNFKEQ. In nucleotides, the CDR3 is TGTGCCAGCAGTCGTTCACTAGCAGCCTCCTACAATGAGCAGTTCTTC. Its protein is CASSRSLAASYNEQFF.

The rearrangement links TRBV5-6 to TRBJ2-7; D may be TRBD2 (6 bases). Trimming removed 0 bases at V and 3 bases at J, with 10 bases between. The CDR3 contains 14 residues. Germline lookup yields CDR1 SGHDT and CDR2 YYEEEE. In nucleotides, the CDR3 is TGTGCCAGCAGCTTGGGTGCGCGGGACTACGAGCAGTACTTC. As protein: CASSLGARDYEQYF.

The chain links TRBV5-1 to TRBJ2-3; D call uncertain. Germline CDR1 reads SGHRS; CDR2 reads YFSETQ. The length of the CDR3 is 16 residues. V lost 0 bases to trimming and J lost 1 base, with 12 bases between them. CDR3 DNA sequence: TGCGCCAGCAGCTTGGGGCAGCGTTGGGGCACAGATACGCAGTATTTT. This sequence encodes CASSLGQRWGTDTQYF.

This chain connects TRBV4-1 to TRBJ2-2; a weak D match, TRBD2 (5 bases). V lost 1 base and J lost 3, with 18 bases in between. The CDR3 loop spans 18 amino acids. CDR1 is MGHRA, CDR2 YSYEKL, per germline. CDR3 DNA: TGCGCCAGCAGCCAAGGGTGGGTAGGGAGTAGGGACACCGGGGAGCTGTTTTTT. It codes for CASSQGWVGSRDTGELFF.